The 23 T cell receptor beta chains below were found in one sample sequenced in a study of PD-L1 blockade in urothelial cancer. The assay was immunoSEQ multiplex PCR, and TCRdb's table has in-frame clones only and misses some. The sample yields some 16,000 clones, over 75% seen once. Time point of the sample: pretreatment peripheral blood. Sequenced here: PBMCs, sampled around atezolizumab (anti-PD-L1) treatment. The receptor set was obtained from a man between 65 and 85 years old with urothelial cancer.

CDR3 coding DNA: TGCGCCAGCACAGGGGGGCCTCTGTACAATGAGCAGTTCTTC. It specifies CASTGGPLYNEQFF. The genes are TRBV4-1 and TRBJ2-1, with D perhaps TRBD1 (7 bases). The CDR3 runs 14 residues. The germline gives CDR1 MGHRA, CDR2 YSYEKL. Trimming cost V 7 bases and J 4 bases, with 14 bases left between them.

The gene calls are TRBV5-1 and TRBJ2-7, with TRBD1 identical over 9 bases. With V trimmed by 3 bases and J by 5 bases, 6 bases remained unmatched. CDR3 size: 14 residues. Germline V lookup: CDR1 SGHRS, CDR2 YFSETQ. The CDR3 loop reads CASSSTGGGDEQYF. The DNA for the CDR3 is TGCGCCAGCAGCTCAACAGGGGGCGGCGACGAGCAGTACTTC.

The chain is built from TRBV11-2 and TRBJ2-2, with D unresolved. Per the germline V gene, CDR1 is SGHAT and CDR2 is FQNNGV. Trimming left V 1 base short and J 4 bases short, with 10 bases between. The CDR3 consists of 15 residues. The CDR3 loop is CASSLVVGPTGELFF. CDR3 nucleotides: TGTGCCAGCAGCTTAGTAGTGGGCCCCACCGGGGAGCTGTTTTTT.

CDR3 amino acids: CASSAGQQETQYF. The CDR3 coding sequence is TGTGCCAGCAGTGCAGGCCAGCAAGAGACCCAGTACTTC. This chain connects TRBV2 to TRBJ2-5; no clear D gene. Per germline, CDR1 SNHLY and CDR2 FYNNEI. The CDR3 runs to 13 residues. Trimming shortened V by 4 bases and J by 2 bases, and 8 bases separated the two germline ends.

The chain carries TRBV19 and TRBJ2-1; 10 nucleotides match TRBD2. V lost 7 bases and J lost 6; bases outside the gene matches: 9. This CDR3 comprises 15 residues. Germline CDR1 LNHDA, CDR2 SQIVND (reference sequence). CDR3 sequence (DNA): TGTGCCAGTACCAGAAGCGGGGGGGCGGTCAATGAGCAGTTCTTC. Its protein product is CASTRSGGAVNEQFF.

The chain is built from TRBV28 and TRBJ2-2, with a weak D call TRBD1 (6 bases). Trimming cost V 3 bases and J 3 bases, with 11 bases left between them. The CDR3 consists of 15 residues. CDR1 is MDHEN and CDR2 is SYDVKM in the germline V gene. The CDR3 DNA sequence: TGTGCCAGCAGTTTTGGACAGCATCACACCGGGGAGCTGTTTTTT. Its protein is CASSFGQHHTGELFF. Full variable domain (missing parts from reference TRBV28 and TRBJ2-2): DVKVTQSSRYLVKRTGEKVFLECVQDMDHENMFWYRQDPGLGLRLIYFSYDVKMKEKGDIPEGYSVSREKKERFSLILESASTNQTSMYLCASSFGQHHTGELFFGEGSRLTVL.

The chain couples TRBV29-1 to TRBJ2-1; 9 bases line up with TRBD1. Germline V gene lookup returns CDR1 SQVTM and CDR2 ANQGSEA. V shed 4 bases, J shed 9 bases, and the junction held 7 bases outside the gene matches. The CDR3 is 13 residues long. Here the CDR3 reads CSVAGQGLGEQFF. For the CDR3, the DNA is TGCAGCGTTGCGGGACAGGGTCTTGGTGAGCAGTTCTTC.

CDR3 amino acids: CASSQLQAGYSNQPQHF. The CDR3 DNA sequence: TGCGCCAGCAGCCAGCTGCAGGCGGGTTATAGCAATCAGCCCCAGCATTTT. The V call is TRBV4-1, the J call TRBJ1-5, with D uncertain. Trimming removed 3 bases at V and 0 bases at J, with 15 bases between. The germline V gene has CDR1 MGHRA and CDR2 YSYEKL. The CDR3 extends over 17 amino acids.

The CDR3 bases are TGCGCCAGCAGCTTATCGACAGCATACAATGAGCAGTTCTTC. The encoded protein is CASSLSTAYNEQFF. This rearrangement joins TRBV5-1 to TRBJ2-1, with D possibly matching TRBD1 (5 bases). Trimming took 2 bases from V and 4 from J, leaving 10 bases between them. The length of the CDR3 is 14 residues. Germline-derived CDR1 and CDR2 are SGHRS and YFSETQ.

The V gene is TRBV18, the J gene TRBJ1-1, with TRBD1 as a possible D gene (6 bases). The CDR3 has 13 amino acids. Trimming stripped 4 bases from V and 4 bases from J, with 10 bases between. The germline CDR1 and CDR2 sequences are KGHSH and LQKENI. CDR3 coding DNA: TGTGCCAGCTCACTTGACAGGTCCACTGAAGCTTTCTTT. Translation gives CASSLDRSTEAFF.

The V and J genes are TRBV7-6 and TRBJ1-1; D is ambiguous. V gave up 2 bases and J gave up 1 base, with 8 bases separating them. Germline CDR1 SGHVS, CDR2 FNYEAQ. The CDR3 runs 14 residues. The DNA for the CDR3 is TGTGCCAGCAGCTTAACTTACAGGAACACTGAAGCTTTCTTT. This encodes CASSLTYRNTEAFF.

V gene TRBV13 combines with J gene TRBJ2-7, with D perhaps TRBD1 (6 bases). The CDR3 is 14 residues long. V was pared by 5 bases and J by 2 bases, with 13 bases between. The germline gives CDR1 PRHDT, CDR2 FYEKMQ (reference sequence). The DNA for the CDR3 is TGTGCCAGCAGCCTCGACAGGAGACCCTACGAGCAGTACTTC. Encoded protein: CASSLDRRPYEQYF.

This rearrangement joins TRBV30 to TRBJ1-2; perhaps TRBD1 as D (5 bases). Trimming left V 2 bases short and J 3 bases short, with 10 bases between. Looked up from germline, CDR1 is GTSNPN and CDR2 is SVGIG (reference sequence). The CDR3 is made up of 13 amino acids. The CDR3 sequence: CAWSPPTDYGYTF. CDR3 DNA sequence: TGTGCCTGGAGTCCCCCGACAGACTATGGCTACACCTTC.

The CDR3 DNA is TGTGCCAGCTCACCTAGCAGCCTTAATGAAAAACTGTTTTTT. Residues: CASSPSSLNEKLFF. The V gene is TRBV18, the J gene TRBJ1-4; D is ambiguous. The germline V gene encodes CDR1 KGHSH and CDR2 LQKENI. The CDR3 sequence is 14 residues long. Trimming stripped 3 bases from V and 4 bases from J, with 9 bases between.

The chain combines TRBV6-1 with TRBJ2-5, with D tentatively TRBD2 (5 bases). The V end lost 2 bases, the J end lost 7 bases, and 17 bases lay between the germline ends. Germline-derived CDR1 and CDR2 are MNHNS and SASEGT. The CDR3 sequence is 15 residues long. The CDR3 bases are TGTGCCAGCAGTGAATATGAGGGTGGCCCTTGGACCCAGTACTTC. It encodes CASSEYEGGPWTQYF.

The CDR3 protein is CASSEYEFYNEQFF. Written as DNA, the CDR3 is TGTGCCAGCAGTGAATATGAGTTTTACAATGAGCAGTTCTTC. The rearrangement links TRBV25-1 to TRBJ2-1; D uncertain. From germline, CDR1 is MGHDK and CDR2 SYGVNS. V lost 0 bases, J lost 4 bases, and 7 bases lay in between. The CDR3 consists of 14 residues. Variable domain in full (rest from reference TRBV25-1 and TRBJ2-1): EADIYQTPRYLVIGTGKKITLECSQTMGHDKMYWYQQDPGMELHLIHYSYGVNSTEKGDLSSESTVSRIRTEHFPLTLESARPSHTSQYLCASSEYEFYNEQFFGPGTRLTVL.

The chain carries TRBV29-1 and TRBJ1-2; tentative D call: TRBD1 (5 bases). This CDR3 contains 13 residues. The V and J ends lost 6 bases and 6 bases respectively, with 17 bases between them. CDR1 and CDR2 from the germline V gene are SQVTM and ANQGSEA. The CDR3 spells CSVASSGPDGYTF. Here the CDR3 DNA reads TGCAGCGTCGCGTCTTCAGGGCCGGATGGCTACACCTTC.

The CDR3 here is CASSDGGSGGSTDTQYF. The CDR3 bases are TGTGCCAGCAGTGACGGAGGTAGCGGGGGGAGCACAGATACGCAGTATTTT. The chain carries TRBV2 and TRBJ2-3, with TRBD2 matching over 10 bases. From germline, CDR1 is SNHLY and CDR2 FYNNEI. The CDR3 length is 17 residues. V dropped 3 bases and J dropped 0; count of bases not matched to a gene: 6.

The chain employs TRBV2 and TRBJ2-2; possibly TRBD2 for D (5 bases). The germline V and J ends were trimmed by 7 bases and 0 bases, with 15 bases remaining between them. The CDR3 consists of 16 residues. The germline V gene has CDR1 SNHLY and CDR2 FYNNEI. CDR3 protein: CASNPIGLPNTGELFF. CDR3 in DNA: TGTGCCAGCAATCCAATAGGACTCCCGAACACCGGGGAGCTGTTTTTT.

CDR3 bases: TGTGCCACCATGGACACCAACTATGGCTACACCTTC. It encodes CATMDTNYGYTF. The chain links TRBV15 to TRBJ1-2; maybe TRBD1 (5 bases). This CDR3 is 12 amino acids long. Trimming removed 7 bases at V and 2 bases at J, with 8 bases between. CDR1 is LNHNV, CDR2 YYDKDF, per germline (reference sequence).

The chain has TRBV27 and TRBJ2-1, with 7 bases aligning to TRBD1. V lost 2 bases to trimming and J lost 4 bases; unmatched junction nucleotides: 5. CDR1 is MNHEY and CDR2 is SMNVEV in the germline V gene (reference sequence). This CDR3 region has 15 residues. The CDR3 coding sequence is TGTGCCAGCAGTTTACCGACCAGGGGGTACAATGAGCAGTTCTTC. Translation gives CASSLPTRGYNEQFF.

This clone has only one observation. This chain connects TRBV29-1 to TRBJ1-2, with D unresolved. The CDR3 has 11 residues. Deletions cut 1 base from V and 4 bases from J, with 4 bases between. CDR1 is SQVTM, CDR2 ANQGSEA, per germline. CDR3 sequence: CSVEAVYGYTF. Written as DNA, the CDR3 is TGCAGCGTTGAAGCCGTCTATGGCTACACCTTC.

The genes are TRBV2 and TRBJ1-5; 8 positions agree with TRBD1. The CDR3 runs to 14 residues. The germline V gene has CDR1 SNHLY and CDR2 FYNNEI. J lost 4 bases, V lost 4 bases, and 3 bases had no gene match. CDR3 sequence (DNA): TGTGCCAGCAGTGGGCAGGGGGCAAATCAGCCCCAGCATTTT. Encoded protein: CASSGQGANQPQHF.